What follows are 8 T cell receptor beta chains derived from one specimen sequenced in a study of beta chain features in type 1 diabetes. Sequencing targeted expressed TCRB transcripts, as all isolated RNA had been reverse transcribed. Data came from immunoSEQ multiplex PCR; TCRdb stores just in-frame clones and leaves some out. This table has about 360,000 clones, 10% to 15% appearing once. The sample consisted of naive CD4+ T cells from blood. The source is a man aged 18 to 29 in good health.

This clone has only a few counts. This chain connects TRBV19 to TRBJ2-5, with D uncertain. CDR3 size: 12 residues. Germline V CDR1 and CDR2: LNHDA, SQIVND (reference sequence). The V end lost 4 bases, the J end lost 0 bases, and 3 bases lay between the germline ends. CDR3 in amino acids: CASSTDQETQYF. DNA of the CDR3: TGTGCCAGTAGTACAGACCAAGAGACCCAGTACTTC.

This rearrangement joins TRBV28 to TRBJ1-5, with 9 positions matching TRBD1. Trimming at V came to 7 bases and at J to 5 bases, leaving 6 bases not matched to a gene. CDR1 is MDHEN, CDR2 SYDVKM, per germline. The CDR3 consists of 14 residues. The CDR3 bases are TGTGCCAGCACCTTGGGACAGGGAGATCAGCCCCAGCATTTT. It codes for CASTLGQGDQPQHF. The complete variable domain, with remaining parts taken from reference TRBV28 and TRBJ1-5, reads DVKVTQSSRYLVKRTGEKVFLECVQDMDHENMFWYRQDPGLGLRLIYFSYDVKMKEKGDIPEGYSVSREKKERFSLILESASTNQTSMYLCASTLGQGDQPQHFGDGTRLSIL.

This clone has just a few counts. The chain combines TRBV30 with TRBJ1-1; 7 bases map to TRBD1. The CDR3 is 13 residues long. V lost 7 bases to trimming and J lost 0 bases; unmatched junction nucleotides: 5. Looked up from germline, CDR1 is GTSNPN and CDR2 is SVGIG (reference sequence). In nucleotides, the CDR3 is TGTGCCTTACGGGGACAGATGAACACTGAAGCTTTCTTT. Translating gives CALRGQMNTEAFF.

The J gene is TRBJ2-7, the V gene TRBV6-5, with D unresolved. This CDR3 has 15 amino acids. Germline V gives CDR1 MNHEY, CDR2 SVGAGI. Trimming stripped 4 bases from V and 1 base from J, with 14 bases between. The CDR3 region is CASSFGGVSSYEQYF. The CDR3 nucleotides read TGTGCCAGCAGTTTCGGCGGAGTCTCGTCCTACGAGCAGTACTTC.

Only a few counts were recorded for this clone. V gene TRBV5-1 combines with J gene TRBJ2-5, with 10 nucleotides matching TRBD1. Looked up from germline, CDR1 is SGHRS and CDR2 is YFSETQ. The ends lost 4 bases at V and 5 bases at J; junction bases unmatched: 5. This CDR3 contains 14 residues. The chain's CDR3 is CASSIDRGRETQYF. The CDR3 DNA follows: TGCGCCAGCAGCATTGACAGGGGGCGGGAGACCCAGTACTTC.

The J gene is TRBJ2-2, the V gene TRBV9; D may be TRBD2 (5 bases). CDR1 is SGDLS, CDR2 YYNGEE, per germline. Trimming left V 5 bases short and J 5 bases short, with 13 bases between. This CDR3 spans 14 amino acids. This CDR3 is CASREGSYTGELFF. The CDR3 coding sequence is TGTGCCAGCAGGGAAGGGAGTTATACCGGGGAGCTGTTTTTT. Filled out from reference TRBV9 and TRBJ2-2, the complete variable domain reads DSGVTQTPKHLITATGQRVTLRCSPRSGDLSVYWYQQSLDQGLQFLIQYYNGEERAKGNILERFSAQQFPDLHSELNLSSLELGDSALYFCASREGSYTGELFFGEGSRLTVL.

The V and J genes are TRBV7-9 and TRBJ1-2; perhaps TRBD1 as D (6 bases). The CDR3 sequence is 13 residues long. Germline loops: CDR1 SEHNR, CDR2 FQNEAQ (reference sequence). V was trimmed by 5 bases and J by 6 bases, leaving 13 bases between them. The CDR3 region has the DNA TGTGCCAGCAGCGGCCGGACAGTTGATGGCTACACCTTC. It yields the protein CASSGRTVDGYTF.

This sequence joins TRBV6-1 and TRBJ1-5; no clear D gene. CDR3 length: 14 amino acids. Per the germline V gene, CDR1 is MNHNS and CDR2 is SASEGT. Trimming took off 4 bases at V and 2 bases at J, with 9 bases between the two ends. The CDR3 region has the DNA TGTGCCAGCAGTGTCGGGATAGGCAATCAGCCCCAGCATTTT. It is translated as CASSVGIGNQPQHF.